The 19 T cell receptor beta chains below were found in one sample sequenced in a study of technical replicates of blood from several donors. The table came from immunoSEQ multiplex PCR; TCRdb's copy has only in-frame clones and leaves some out. The table shows about 50,000 clones, with roughly nine tenths occurring only once. Sequencing was done on a sample of PBMCs. The receptors derive from a human donor in good health. Some clones in this sample may be carry-over from other donors' samples.

The chain links TRBV19 to TRBJ1-1; TRBD1 matches 9 bases. Germline V lookup: CDR1 LNHDA, CDR2 SQIVND (reference sequence). This CDR3 comprises 15 residues. The ends lost 4 bases at V and 1 base at J; junction bases unmatched: 4. The CDR3 region has the DNA TGTGCCAGTAGTACCTTGGGACAGGGGAACACTGAAGCTTTCTTT. Amino acids: CASSTLGQGNTEAFF.

CDR3 residues: CASSRDFTDTQYF. The CDR3 DNA reads TGCGCCAGCAGCCGGGACTTCACAGATACGCAGTATTTT. The chain is built from TRBV4-3 and TRBJ2-3, with a weak D call TRBD2 (6 bases). With 4 bases removed from V and 2 bases from J, the gap between germline ends came to 7 bases. The CDR3 consists of 13 residues. Germline V gives CDR1 LGHNA, CDR2 YSLEER.

The chain carries TRBV19 and TRBJ1-1; TRBD1 agrees at 7 bases. This CDR3 contains 13 residues. Trimming removed 5 bases from V and 4 bases from J; junction bases left unmatched: 4. Germline V gives CDR1 LNHDA, CDR2 SQIVND (reference sequence). The CDR3, as DNA: TGTGCCAGTAGTCGACAGGGTCTCACTGAAGCTTTCTTT. Translated, it gives CASSRQGLTEAFF.

The V gene is TRBV5-6, the J gene TRBJ2-3; tentative D call: TRBD1 (5 bases). The CDR3 runs to 14 residues. V lost 0 bases and J lost 8, with 13 bases in between. CDR1 and CDR2 from the germline V gene are SGHDT and YYEEEE. As DNA, the CDR3 is TGTGCCAGCAGCTTGGAACAGGCGGTAGCTACGCAGTATTTT. Translating gives CASSLEQAVATQYF.

This rearrangement joins TRBV10-3 to TRBJ2-1; 9 bases map to TRBD2. CDR3 length equals 15 residues. V shed 0 bases and J 8 bases; nucleotides not matched to a gene: 5. In germline, CDR1 is ENHRY, CDR2 SYGVKD. Written as DNA, the CDR3 is TGTGCCATCAGTGAGTCCGGCGGGAGGGCCTATGAGCAGTTCTTC. Protein: CAISESGGRAYEQFF.

The gene calls are TRBV9 and TRBJ1-2, with D unclear. The CDR3 spans 12 residues. Trimming shortened V by 4 bases and J by 7 bases, and 11 bases separated the two germline ends. From germline, CDR1 is SGDLS and CDR2 YYNGEE. CDR3 sequence reads: CASSPGRGGYTF. CDR3 DNA sequence: TGTGCCAGCAGCCCCGGGAGAGGTGGCTACACCTTC. The whole variable domain, filled in from reference TRBV9 and TRBJ1-2, reads DSGVTQTPKHLITATGQRVTLRCSPRSGDLSVYWYQQSLDQGLQFLIQYYNGEERAKGNILERFSAQQFPDLHSELNLSSLELGDSALYFCASSPGRGGYTFGSGTRLTVV.

The rearrangement uses TRBV29-1 and TRBJ2-1; no clear D. CDR3 length equals 13 residues. Germline loops: CDR1 SQVTM, CDR2 ANQGSEA. The V and J ends lost 3 bases and 6 bases respectively, with 12 bases between them. This CDR3 is CSVDLGRSNEQFF. The CDR3 nucleotides read TGCAGCGTTGATCTTGGGCGAAGCAATGAGCAGTTCTTC.

This chain connects TRBV9 to TRBJ2-1; TRBD2 matches at 16 bases. The length of the CDR3 is 18 residues. The junction had 9 bases not matched to a gene; V was cut back by 1 base and J by 8 bases. Looked up from germline, CDR1 is SGDLS and CDR2 is YYNGEE. CDR3 in amino acids: CASSVLGTSGRAGHEQFF. CDR3 nucleotides: TGTGCCAGCAGCGTACTGGGGACTAGCGGGAGGGCTGGCCATGAGCAGTTCTTC.

Within the sample, this clone is medium-sized (0.01 to 0.1%). The chain joins TRBV4-3 to TRBJ2-1; 11 nucleotides match TRBD1. Per germline, CDR1 LGHNA and CDR2 YSLEER. This CDR3 is built from 15 residues. V lost 1 base, J lost 7 bases, and 3 bases stayed unmatched. CDR3 amino acids: CASSQGTGGGNEQFF. In nucleotides, the CDR3 is TGCGCCAGCAGCCAAGGGACAGGGGGCGGGAATGAGCAGTTCTTC.

This rearrangement joins TRBV12-5 to TRBJ2-2, with 14 bases matching TRBD2. The CDR3 loop spans 19 amino acids. V lost 7 bases and J lost 8; bases outside the gene matches: 18. Germline loops: CDR1 LGHNT, CDR2 FRNRAP. The CDR3 sequence is CASAFGGATSGRASGELFF. In nucleotides, the CDR3 is TGTGCTAGTGCCTTCGGGGGAGCGACTAGCGGGAGGGCAAGTGGGGAGCTGTTTTTT. Full variable domain (remainder filled in from reference TRBV12-5 and TRBJ2-2): DARVTQTPRHKVTEMGQEVTMRCQPILGHNTVFWYRQTMMQGLELLAYFRNRAPLDDSGMPKDRFSAEMPDATLATLKIQPSEPRDSAVYFCASAFGGATSGRASGELFFGEGSRLTVL.

The J gene is TRBJ2-3, the V gene TRBV7-2; D perhaps matches TRBD2 (7 bases). The CDR3 sequence is 17 residues long. Germline assignment: CDR1 SGHTA and CDR2 FQGNSA. The V end lost 2 bases, the J end lost 3 bases, and 18 bases lay between the germline ends. CDR3 protein: CASSLFPGGGGTDTQYF. In nucleotides, the CDR3 is TGTGCCAGCAGCTTATTTCCGGGGGGCGGGGGAACAGATACGCAGTATTTT.

The V call is TRBV5-1, the J call TRBJ2-7; 7 bases fit TRBD1. Germline loops: CDR1 SGHRS, CDR2 YFSETQ. This CDR3 contains 15 residues. The V and J ends lost 0 bases and 6 bases, in that order; junction bases with no gene match: 9. The CDR3: CASSLAGQGVSEQYF. The CDR3 nucleotides read TGCGCCAGCAGCTTGGCTGGGCAGGGGGTGTCCGAGCAGTACTTC. The whole variable domain, remainder taken from reference TRBV5-1 and TRBJ2-7, is KAGVTQTPRYLIKTRGQQVTLSCSPISGHRSVSWYQQTPGQGLQFLFEYFSETQRNKGNFPGRFSGRQFSNSRSEMNVSTLELGDSALYLCASSLAGQGVSEQYFGPGTRLTVT.

The rearrangement joins TRBV29-1 to TRBJ1-2; D may be TRBD1 (5 bases). The CDR3 is made up of 14 amino acids. Germline V gene data show CDR1 as SQVTM and CDR2 as ANQGSEA. Trimming took 7 bases from V and 1 from J, leaving 16 bases between them. The CDR3 DNA reads TGCAGCGCTGCCGGGGGAGAGTATAACTATGGCTACACCTTC. This translates into CSAAGGEYNYGYTF.

The chain carries TRBV19 and TRBJ1-5, with a possible D match to TRBD1 (5 bases). The germline gives CDR1 LNHDA, CDR2 SQIVND (reference sequence). CDR3 length: 14 amino acids. Between the trimmed V and J ends, which lost 1 base and 8 bases, there was a span of 12 bases. The CDR3 nucleotides read TGTGCCAGTAGTATAGGCAGGGATGAGAAGCCCCAGCATTTT. It yields the protein CASSIGRDEKPQHF.

This rearrangement joins TRBV6-6 to TRBJ2-7, with D possibly matching TRBD2 (5 bases). Germline CDR1 reads MNHNY; CDR2 reads SVGAGI (reference sequence). Trimming left V 6 bases short and J 2 bases short, with 8 bases between. The CDR3 has 12 amino acids. The chain's CDR3 is CASRAEAYEQYF. In nucleotides, the CDR3 is TGTGCCAGCAGAGCGGAGGCCTACGAGCAGTACTTC.

The V call is TRBV19, the J call TRBJ1-5, with 7 bases identical to TRBD1. The CDR3 spans 11 residues. V shed 9 bases, J shed 9 bases, and the junction held 5 bases outside the gene matches. Germline CDR1 and CDR2: LNHDA and SQIVND (reference sequence). CDR3 nucleotides: TGTGCCAGCGTAGGGGGCGGGCCCCAGCATTTT. It yields the protein CASVGGGPQHF.

The chain uses TRBV7-9 and TRBJ2-7; tentatively, D is TRBD1 (8 bases). This CDR3 region has 18 residues. Germline assignment: CDR1 SEHNR and CDR2 FQNEAQ (reference sequence). The V and J ends lost 4 bases and 1 base respectively, with 23 bases between them. The CDR3 DNA is TGTGCCAGCAGCTCATGGGGGAGGGTCGGACAGGGATCCTACGAGCAGTACTTC. This gives the protein CASSSWGRVGQGSYEQYF. Full variable domain (outside the CDR3, taken from reference TRBV7-9 and TRBJ2-7): DTGVSQNPRHKITKRGQNVTFRCDPISEHNRLYWYRQTLGQGPEFLTYFQNEAQLEKSRLLSDRFSAERPKGSFSTLEIQRTEQGDSAMYLCASSSWGRVGQGSYEQYFGPGTRLTVT.

This clone was counted between two and nine times. This chain links TRBV7-8 with TRBJ2-7, with D possibly being TRBD1 (6 bases). CDR1 SGHVS and CDR2 FQNEAQ come from the germline V gene. CDR3 length: 12 residues. V lost 0 bases to trimming and J lost 13 bases, with 13 bases between them. This chain's CDR3 is CASSLASTGTYF. In DNA form, the CDR3 reads TGTGCCAGCAGCTTAGCGTCCACAGGGACATACTTC.

This rearrangement joins TRBV4-2 to TRBJ2-3; 11 positions agree with TRBD2. CDR1 LGHNA and CDR2 YNFKEQ come from the germline V gene. The length of the CDR3 is 15 residues. V was clipped by 6 bases and J by 4 bases; unmatched bases: 6. This chain's CDR3 is CASSRSGGAADTQYF. CDR3 nucleotide sequence: TGTGCCAGCAGTCGTAGCGGGGGGGCCGCAGATACGCAGTATTTT.